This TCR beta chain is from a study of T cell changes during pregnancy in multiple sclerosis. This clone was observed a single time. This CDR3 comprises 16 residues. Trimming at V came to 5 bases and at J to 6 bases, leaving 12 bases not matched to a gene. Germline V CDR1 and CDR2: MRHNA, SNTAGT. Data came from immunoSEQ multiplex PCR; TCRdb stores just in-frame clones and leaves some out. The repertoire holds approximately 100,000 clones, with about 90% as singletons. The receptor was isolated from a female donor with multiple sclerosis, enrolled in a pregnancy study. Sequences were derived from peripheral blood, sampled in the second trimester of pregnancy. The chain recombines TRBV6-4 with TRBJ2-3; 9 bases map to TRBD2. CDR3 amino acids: CASSTLSGRSYDTQYF. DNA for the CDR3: TGTGCCAGCAGTACCCTTAGCGGGAGAAGTTACGATACGCAGTATTTT.